These 10 T cell receptor beta chains came from one sample sequenced in a study of post-analysis software for immune sequencing data (dated by TCRdb to between 2014 and 2017). Overall study outcomes, separate from this receptor: Patients showed significantly higher frequencies than controls for five TRBV segments, among them TRBV5-6, TRBV5-1 and TRBV20-1.

Antigens for these TCRs are unknown. Receptors were amplified or captured by PCR. For sequencing, an Illumina HiSeq 2500 was employed. Unique molecular identifiers were incorporated into TCR beta cDNA libraries to reduce PCR and sequencing biases. In-frame beta chains were kept once TCRdb had trimmed the public reads at Q25 with fastp and called clones with MiXCR. Duplicate CDR3 protein sequences are folded into a single record with the most common DNA and genes. This sample lists hundreds of thousands of distinct CDR3 sequences; roughly three fifths were detected once. About 11% of the sample goes to the ten largest clones. The material sequenced was blood. Receptor source: a girl aged 2-10 years with multiple sclerosis.

The genes are TRBV20-1 and TRBJ2-1, with 9 bases lining up with TRBD2. The CDR3 loop spans 17 amino acids. The V gene's germline CDR1 is DFQATT and CDR2 SNEGSKA (reference sequence). The V segment lost 2 bases and the J segment 2 bases; nucleotides outside the gene matches: 10. CDR3: CSARLFYKRGAYNEQFF. The CDR3 nucleotides read TGCAGTGCTAGACTATTCTATAAGCGGGGGGCCTACAATGAGCAGTTCTTC.

This clonotype was recorded at least ten times. At one of its ends the junction is not consistent with the germline gene, which may arise from a read error. The chain recombines TRBV7-7 with TRBJ2-5; 13 bases map to TRBD2. This CDR3 region has 16 residues. Germline CDR1 SSHAT, CDR2 FNYEAQ (reference sequence). The CDR3 loop is CASSSGLAGAQETQYF. The CDR3 DNA is TGTGCTAGCAGCTCCGGACTAGCGGGAGCCCAAGAGACCCAGTACTTC.

The genes are TRBV6-2 or TRBV6-3 and TRBJ1-5; 7 nucleotides align to TRBD1. With 5 bases clipped from V and 5 bases from J, the junction kept 9 bases outside the gene matches. The CDR3 runs to 15 residues. From germline, CDR1 is MNHEY and CDR2 SVGEGT. CDR3 amino acids: CASSTRQGLDQPQHF. In DNA, the CDR3 is TGTGCCAGCAGTACCCGACAGGGCTTGGATCAGCCCCAGCATTTT.

The rearrangement joins TRBV2 to TRBJ2-1; 14 bases are shared with TRBD2. This CDR3 comprises 15 residues. Losses at the gene ends were 6 bases for V and 6 bases for J; bases not matched to a gene: 4. CDR1 is SNHLY, CDR2 FYNNEI, per germline. The CDR3 DNA follows: TGTGCCAGCAGGAAGACTAGCGGGGGGGCCAATGAGCAGTTCTTC. Translation gives CASRKTSGGANEQFF.

The chain links TRBV12-3 or TRBV12-4 to TRBJ1-1; D possibly corresponds to TRBD1 (5 bases). Trimming stripped 5 bases from V and 4 bases from J, with 17 bases between. The CDR3 consists of 15 residues. The CDR3 sequence is CASSEPQGSGTEAFF. In DNA form, the CDR3 reads TGTGCCAGCAGTGAACCTCAGGGTTCGGGCACTGAAGCTTTCTTT.

The count of this clonotype is one. The gene calls are TRBV30 and TRBJ1-1; D ambiguous. The V and J ends lost 5 bases and 1 base respectively, with 8 bases between them. The CDR3 is 12 residues long. CDR1 and CDR2 from the germline V gene are GTSNPN and SVGIG (reference sequence). The CDR3 loop is CAWGRRNTEAFF. As DNA, the CDR3 is TGTGCCTGGGGGAGAAGGAACACTGAAGCTTTCTTT.

The V and J genes are TRBV6-1 and TRBJ2-3, with TRBD2 matching 13 bases. Per germline, CDR1 MNHNS and CDR2 SASEGT. The CDR3 has 15 amino acids. The V gene end was trimmed by 7 bases and the J gene end by 7 bases; junction bases not matched to a gene: 8. CDR3 sequence: CASTRGLAGMNTQYF. In DNA form, the CDR3 reads TGTGCCAGCACCCGGGGACTAGCGGGGATGAATACGCAGTATTTT.

The chain couples TRBV6-6 to TRBJ1-1, with D hard to call. The ends were cut back, 5 bases at V and 5 bases at J, with 12 bases in the middle. CDR1 and CDR2 from the germline V gene are MNHNY and SVGAGI (reference sequence). The CDR3 consists of 13 residues. DNA of the CDR3: TGTGCCAGCAGTAACCCAGGTGGGACTGAAGCTTTCTTT. Translation: CASSNPGGTEAFF.

The V and J genes are TRBV20-1 and TRBJ2-5, with 8 bases identical to TRBD2. V lost 2 bases to trimming and J lost 9 bases; unmatched junction nucleotides: 17. The CDR3 contains 16 residues. Germline CDR1 DFQATT, CDR2 SNEGSKA (reference sequence). The chain's CDR3 is CSARTGRGGLEWPQYF. The CDR3 nucleotides read TGCAGTGCTAGAACAGGCCGGGGGGGTCTTGAATGGCCCCAGTACTTC.

This chain connects TRBV6-4 to TRBJ2-1, with D perhaps assigned TRBD1 or TRBD2 (6 bases each). Trimming pared 3 bases from V and 7 bases from J, leaving 13 bases between. CDR1 is MRHNA, CDR2 SNTAGT, per germline. The length of the CDR3 is 14 residues. CDR3 coding DNA: TGTGCCAGCAGTGAGTGGGGGGCCCAGAATGAGCAGTTCTTC. It specifies CASSEWGAQNEQFF.